What follows is one TCR beta chain and its context. This sample includes further DNA sequences coding for the same CDR3. Sorted-subset replicate PCRs used about 200 ng of genomic DNA. This amount corresponded to about 30,000 T cell genomes. Data came from immunoSEQ multiplex PCR; TCRdb stores just in-frame clones and leaves some out. The sample lists about 2.2 million clones, about 93% occurring once. Looked up from germline, CDR1 is MDHEN and CDR2 is SYDVKM. Trimming took 7 bases from V and 8 from J; bases not matched to a gene: 5. The CDR3 length is 14 residues. As defined, naive CD8 cells were CD45RO-negative and positively selected for CCR7, with terminally differentiated effector memory CD45RA+ cells excluded. The sample comes from a study of shared clonotypes between healthy human individuals.

The rearrangement joins TRBV28 to TRBJ2-1; the match to TRBD2 covers 13 bases. The clonotype comes from a man aged 18 to 35 in good health. Some clones in this sample may be carry-over from other donors' samples. The sequencing input was naive CD8+ T cells from PBMCs. For the CDR3, the DNA is TGTGCCAGCACCCCCGGACTAGCGGGAGATGAGCAGTTCTTC. Its protein is CASTPGLAGDEQFF.